Below, one T cell receptor (beta chain) is given with its context. This sample is part of a study of blood T cell repertoires in COVID-19. TCRdb's table, derived via immunoSEQ multiplex PCR, lists solely in-frame clones and lacks some. The sample shows about 160,000 clones, about four fifths of them seen only once. This receptor was taken from a woman over 75 with acute or convalescent COVID-19. Sequenced: peripheral blood.

In nucleotides, the CDR3 is TGCAGCGTCGCTACAGGGTACACCGGGGAGCTGTTTTTT. Translated, it gives CSVATGYTGELFF. The rearrangement joins TRBV29-1 to TRBJ2-2, with D possibly being TRBD1 (6 bases). This CDR3 region has 13 residues. Looked up from germline, CDR1 is SQVTM and CDR2 is ANQGSEA. V was clipped by 6 bases and J by 3 bases, with 11 bases between them.